This entry lists 30 T cell receptor beta chains sequenced from one sample in a study of T-cell memory formation after mild COVID-19 (dated by TCRdb to the early 2020s). The library came from 5' RACE. These reads were obtained on an Illumina NovaSeq 6000. The public reads were quality trimmed at Q25 with fastp and then assembled into clones with MiXCR by TCRdb, keeping productive beta chains. Every entry covers one CDR3 protein and lists the most common genes and DNA from its rows. The table for this sample lists hundreds of thousands of distinct CDR3 sequences; under 20% of them were counted only once. 12% of the sample is held by the ten biggest clonotypes. Sequencing used PBMCs or a T cell subset sorted from them (not recorded which). These receptors came from an adult woman who had mild COVID-19 (a few samples of this study predate the infection). The sample titles of this study are shuffled in the database, so cell type and time point are left out; the donor was told from shared clones.

The chain employs TRBV7-3 and TRBJ1-1; 7 bases are a match to TRBD1. The CDR3 is 16 residues long. Germline lookup yields CDR1 SGHTA and CDR2 FQGTGA. V shed 5 bases and J 0 bases; nucleotides not matched to a gene: 9. The CDR3 loop reads CASSATQGTMNTEAFF. As DNA, the CDR3 is TGTGCCAGCAGCGCAACACAGGGGACCATGAACACTGAAGCTTTCTTT.

The chain joins TRBV11-3 to TRBJ2-3, with 10 bases identical to TRBD2. The V and J ends lost 5 bases and 2 bases, in that order; junction bases with no gene match: 10. Germline V gives CDR1 SGHNT, CDR2 YENEEA. CDR3 length: 17 amino acids. The CDR3: CASSHDRTSGTTDTQYF. CDR3 nucleotides: TGTGCCAGCAGCCACGACCGGACTAGCGGAACCACAGATACGCAGTATTTT.

This clonotype was found a few times. In DNA, the CDR3 is TGTGCCAGCAGTGAATTTTCGGACAGCGAAGCTTTCTTT. It is translated as CASSEFSDSEAFF. The chain is built from TRBV25-1 and TRBJ1-1, with D perhaps TRBD1 (6 bases). This CDR3 comprises 13 residues. V was clipped by 1 base and J by 8 bases, with 11 bases between them. CDR1 MGHDK and CDR2 SYGVNS come from the germline V gene.

The chain couples TRBV29-1 to TRBJ2-3; 11 bases are shared with TRBD2. V lost 4 bases and J lost 4; bases outside the gene matches: 4. This CDR3 contains 14 residues. Germline-derived CDR1 and CDR2 are SQVTM and ANQGSEA. The CDR3 reads CSVGVAGGADTQYF. As DNA, the CDR3 is TGCAGCGTTGGGGTAGCGGGGGGGGCAGATACGCAGTATTTT.

The chain combines TRBV11-2 with TRBJ2-3, with TRBD2 as a possible D gene (6 bases). The V gene lost 3 bases and the J gene lost 0 bases, with 16 bases spanning the gap. This CDR3 has 17 residues. Germline V lookup: CDR1 SGHAT, CDR2 FQNNGV. This CDR3 is CASSLFGSSGSTDTQYF. The CDR3 nucleotides read TGTGCCAGCAGCTTGTTTGGGTCCAGCGGGAGCACAGATACGCAGTATTTT. Full variable domain (outside the CDR3, taken from reference TRBV11-2 and TRBJ2-3): EAGVAQSPRYKIIEKRQSVAFWCNPISGHATLYWYQQILGQGPKLLIQFQNNGVVDDSQLPKDRFSAERLKGVDSTLKIQPAKLEDSAVYLCASSLFGSSGSTDTQYFGPGTRLTVL.

Only a few counts were recorded for this clonotype. V gene TRBV29-1 combines with J gene TRBJ2-1; D may be TRBD1 (5 bases). In germline, CDR1 is SQVTM, CDR2 ANQGSEA. CDR3 length equals 11 residues. Trimming cost V 3 bases and J 10 bases, with 10 bases left between them. The CDR3 is CSVEGRAEQFF. CDR3 coding DNA: TGCAGCGTTGAGGGCAGGGCCGAGCAGTTCTTC.

This clonotype was seen more than once but under ten times. The rearrangement uses TRBV23-1 and TRBJ1-5; a possible D gene is TRBD1 (5 bases). TRBV23-1 is an ORF; its function is uncertain. With 11 bases removed from V and 5 bases from J, the gap between germline ends came to 22 bases. This CDR3 spans 15 amino acids. The CDR3 bases are TGCGCCCCCATGTTAACCCAAGGGGCACATCAGCCCCAGCATTTT. Its protein product is CAPMLTQGAHQPQHF.

This clonotype was recorded at least ten times. This sequence joins TRBV4-3 and TRBJ2-7; 10 positions match TRBD1. The CDR3 is 16 amino acids. Per germline, CDR1 LGHNA and CDR2 YSLEER. The V segment lost 3 bases and the J segment 2 bases; nucleotides outside the gene matches: 7. CDR3 DNA: TGCGCCAGCAGCCATTCCGGGACAGGGGAGGCCTACGAGCAGTACTTC. This gives the protein CASSHSGTGEAYEQYF.

In its sample, this clonotype was seen a few times. The chain couples TRBV12-3 or TRBV12-4 to TRBJ2-5, with 10 bases fitting TRBD2. V lost 3 bases, J lost 6 bases, and 7 bases stayed unmatched. The CDR3 has 15 amino acids. CDR3 bases: TGTGCCAGCAGTTTGTGGCTAGCGGGAGAAAAGACCCAGTACTTC. Protein sequence: CASSLWLAGEKTQYF.

The chain recombines TRBV6-5 with TRBJ2-7; maybe TRBD2 (6 bases). CDR1 and CDR2 from the germline V gene are MNHEY and SVGAGI. The CDR3 has 16 amino acids. V was trimmed by 2 bases and J by 2 bases, leaving 16 bases between them. CDR3 DNA: TGTGCCAGCAGTTACACATCTAGCGTCCACACCTACGAGCAGTACTTC. Translating it yields CASSYTSSVHTYEQYF.

This clonotype has at least ten counts. The chain combines TRBV6-5 with TRBJ2-6, with D perhaps TRBD1 or TRBD2 (5 bases each). V gave up 6 bases and J gave up 0 bases, with 9 bases separating them. The CDR3 loop spans 15 amino acids. Looked up from germline, CDR1 is MNHEY and CDR2 is SVGAGI. The chain's CDR3 is CASSPGGSGANVLTF. The CDR3 DNA reads as TGTGCCAGCAGCCCTGGGGGCTCTGGGGCCAACGTCCTGACTTTC.

This clonotype came up many times. The genes are TRBV28 and TRBJ1-4; D unclear. CDR3 size: 15 residues. The V end lost 6 bases, the J end lost 0 bases, and 11 bases lay between the germline ends. CDR1 and CDR2 from the germline V gene are MDHEN and SYDVKM. The CDR3 protein is CASSYVAPTNEKLFF. The CDR3, as DNA: TGTGCCAGCAGCTATGTAGCACCAACTAATGAAAAACTGTTTTTT.

The rearrangement joins TRBV3-1 to TRBJ2-5; D uncertain. Trimming pared 4 bases from V and 2 bases from J, leaving 14 bases between. The CDR3 is 15 amino acids. Germline assignment: CDR1 LGHDT and CDR2 YNNKEL (reference sequence). CDR3 sequence (DNA): TGTGCCAGCAGCCTCCCGAGCGTACCACAAGAGACCCAGTACTTC. Protein sequence: CASSLPSVPQETQYF.

This clonotype was seen a few times. This chain uses TRBV3-1 with TRBJ2-6; the D is unclear. The CDR3 runs to 16 residues. Germline V gene data show CDR1 as LGHDT and CDR2 as YNNKEL (reference sequence). Trimming removed 4 bases from V and 2 bases from J, with 12 bases in between. The CDR3 sequence: CASSLPSIAGANVLTF. The CDR3 nucleotides read TGTGCCAGCAGCCTCCCCTCCATAGCTGGGGCCAACGTCCTGACTTTC.

This clonotype was recorded at least ten times. The V call is TRBV18, the J call TRBJ2-5; D is unclear. This CDR3 comprises 14 residues. Germline loops: CDR1 KGHSH, CDR2 LQKENI. V lost 6 bases and J 5 bases, leaving 16 bases between the germline ends. The CDR3 is CASSPRRASETQYF. The CDR3 nucleotides read TGTGCCAGCTCTCCCCGACGGGCGTCCGAGACCCAGTACTTC.

Only a few counts were recorded for this clonotype. The rearrangement joins TRBV20-1 to TRBJ2-1; D gene uncertain. Deletions cut 0 bases from V and 4 bases from J, with 10 bases between. The germline V gene has CDR1 DFQATT and CDR2 SNEGSKA (reference sequence). CDR3 length equals 14 residues. CDR3 amino acids: CSARDALLYNEQFF. As DNA, the CDR3 is TGCAGTGCTAGAGATGCACTGCTATACAATGAGCAGTTCTTC.

This clonotype was counted between two and nine times. This chain links TRBV7-9 with TRBJ1-2; possibly TRBD1 for D (6 bases). CDR1 and CDR2 (germline): SEHNR, FQNEAQ (reference sequence). With 1 base removed from V and 8 bases from J, the gap between germline ends came to 11 bases. The length of the CDR3 is 13 residues. Here the CDR3 reads CASSLEAGVGYTF. CDR3 in DNA: TGTGCCAGCAGCTTAGAGGCAGGGGTAGGCTACACCTTC.

The J gene is TRBJ1-5, the V gene TRBV30, with no clear D. In germline, CDR1 is GTSNPN, CDR2 SVGIG (reference sequence). This CDR3 spans 15 amino acids. V was trimmed by 1 base and J by 0 bases, leaving 10 bases between them. CDR3 bases: TGTGCCTGGAGTGATCATACAAGTAGCAATCAGCCCCAGCATTTT. Translating it yields CAWSDHTSSNQPQHF.

The genes are TRBV20-1 and TRBJ2-7; 10 bases match TRBD1. The CDR3 loop spans 13 amino acids. Germline CDR1 is DFQATT and CDR2 is SNEGSKA (reference sequence). The J segment lost 3 bases and the V segment lost 5 bases, leaving 4 bases of the junction unmatched. The CDR3 coding sequence is TGCAGTGCTCAAGACAGGGGGCACTACGAGCAGTACTTC. It encodes CSAQDRGHYEQYF.

The CDR3 DNA is TGTGCTAGTGGTTCGCCGTCGGGAGAAGGGCGAGATACGCAGTATTTT. Its translation: CASGSPSGEGRDTQYF. This chain connects TRBV12-5 to TRBJ2-3, with D perhaps matching TRBD2 (6 bases). CDR1 LGHNT and CDR2 FRNRAP come from the germline V gene. Trimming pared 4 bases from V and 5 bases from J, leaving 19 bases between. The CDR3 contains 16 residues.

This clonotype was detected a few times. The chain uses TRBV6-1 and TRBJ2-2; D is unresolved. Germline lookup yields CDR1 MNHNS and CDR2 SASEGT. V was pared by 7 bases and J by 0 bases, with 15 bases between. The CDR3 runs to 16 residues. This CDR3 is CASTLWPYANTGELFF. The DNA for the CDR3 is TGTGCCAGCACCCTTTGGCCATACGCGAACACCGGGGAGCTGTTTTTT.

In its sample, this clonotype was seen a few times. The chain employs TRBV27 and TRBJ1-6; maybe TRBD1 (5 bases). The CDR3 has 13 amino acids. Trimming cost V 9 bases and J 8 bases, with 14 bases left between them. Per germline, CDR1 MNHEY and CDR2 SMNVEV (reference sequence). In nucleotides, the CDR3 is TGTGCCAGAAGCCATACGGGGGATTCACCCCTCCACTTT. Its protein product is CARSHTGDSPLHF.

This clonotype was detected a few times. This sequence joins TRBV7-9 and TRBJ1-1; TRBD1 might be the D (6 bases). The CDR3 covers 14 residues. Trimming cost V 1 base and J 6 bases, with 12 bases left between them. Germline V gene sequence: CDR1 SEHNR, CDR2 FQNEAQ (reference sequence). This chain's CDR3 is CASSLEGGRAEAFF. In DNA form, the CDR3 reads TGTGCCAGCAGCTTAGAAGGGGGTCGGGCTGAAGCTTTCTTT.

This clonotype was detected only a few times. The genes are TRBV7-9 and TRBJ2-3; no clear D. Looked up from germline, CDR1 is SEHNR and CDR2 is FQNEAQ (reference sequence). This CDR3 is 12 amino acids long. V shed 1 base and J shed 7 bases, with 6 bases lying between them. CDR3 sequence reads: CASSLVENTQYF. CDR3 DNA sequence: TGTGCCAGCAGCTTAGTGGAGAATACGCAGTATTTT.

This clonotype was detected only a few times. The rearrangement joins TRBV7-8 to TRBJ2-5; 9 bases map to TRBD2. The CDR3 consists of 14 residues. The V segment lost 3 bases and the J segment 5 bases; nucleotides outside the gene matches: 4. Germline loops: CDR1 SGHVS, CDR2 FQNEAQ. The CDR3 DNA follows: TGTGCCAGCAGCTTGGGACTAGCCGACGAGACCCAGTACTTC. Protein: CASSLGLADETQYF.

This clonotype was seen a few times. The genes are TRBV20-1 and TRBJ1-1; D remains unclear. V was pared by 6 bases and J by 8 bases, with 16 bases between. This CDR3 has 12 residues. Germline CDR1 reads DFQATT; CDR2 reads SNEGSKA (reference sequence). The CDR3 DNA reads as TGCAGTGCCGAGTGGAAGGGAGTGGAAGCTTTCTTT. Protein: CSAEWKGVEAFF.

This chain joins TRBV20-1 and TRBJ2-2; D is undetermined. Germline V gene lookup returns CDR1 DFQATT and CDR2 SNEGSKA (reference sequence). The CDR3 has 13 residues. V lost 0 bases and J lost 3, with 5 bases in between. The CDR3: CSAREGDTGELFF. CDR3 nucleotide sequence: TGCAGTGCTAGAGAAGGTGACACCGGGGAGCTGTTTTTT.

The genes are TRBV20-1 and TRBJ1-6, with TRBD1 as a possible D gene (5 bases). This CDR3 contains 14 residues. V was shortened by 1 base and J by 8 bases, with 12 bases between the two germline ends. CDR1 and CDR2 from the germline V gene are DFQATT and SNEGSKA (reference sequence). This CDR3 is CSARGVGEDSPLHF. CDR3 DNA: TGCAGTGCTAGAGGGGTAGGGGAGGATTCACCCCTCCACTTT.

This clonotype was counted between two and nine times. The chain has TRBV7-7 and TRBJ2-7; D unclear. The CDR3 spans 13 residues. Trimming stripped 3 bases from V and 3 bases from J, with 9 bases between. Germline V gene sequence: CDR1 SSHAT, CDR2 FNYEAQ (reference sequence). The CDR3 spells CASSLGSNYEQYF. For the CDR3, the DNA is TGTGCCAGCAGCTTGGGGTCCAACTACGAGCAGTACTTC.

This clonotype has just a few counts. The chain combines TRBV9 with TRBJ2-1; 10 bases are a match to TRBD1. V lost 0 bases, J lost 0 bases, and 6 bases stayed unmatched. Germline lookup yields CDR1 SGDLS and CDR2 YYNGEE. This CDR3 is 18 amino acids long. CDR3 DNA: TGTGCCAGCAGCGTAGTCGGACAGGGGGACCCCTCCTACAATGAGCAGTTCTTC. This encodes CASSVVGQGDPSYNEQFF. Variable domain in full (rest from reference TRBV9 and TRBJ2-1): DSGVTQTPKHLITATGQRVTLRCSPRSGDLSVYWYQQSLDQGLQFLIQYYNGEERAKGNILERFSAQQFPDLHSELNLSSLELGDSALYFCASSVVGQGDPSYNEQFFGPGTRLTVL.